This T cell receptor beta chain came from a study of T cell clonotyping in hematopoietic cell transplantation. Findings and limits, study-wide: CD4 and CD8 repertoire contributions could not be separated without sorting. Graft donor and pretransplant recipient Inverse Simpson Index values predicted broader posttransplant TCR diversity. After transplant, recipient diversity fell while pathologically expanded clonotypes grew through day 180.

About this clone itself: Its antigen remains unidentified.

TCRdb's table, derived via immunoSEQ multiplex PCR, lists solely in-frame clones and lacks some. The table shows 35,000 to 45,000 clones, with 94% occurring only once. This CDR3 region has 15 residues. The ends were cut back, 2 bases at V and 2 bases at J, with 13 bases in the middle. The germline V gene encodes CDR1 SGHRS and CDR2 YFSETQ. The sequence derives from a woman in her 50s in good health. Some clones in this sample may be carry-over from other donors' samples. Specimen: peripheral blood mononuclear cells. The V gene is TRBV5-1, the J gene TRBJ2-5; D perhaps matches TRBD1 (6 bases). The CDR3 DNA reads TGCGCCAGCAGCTTCGAACAGGGAGTACAAGAGACCCAGTACTTC. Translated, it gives CASSFEQGVQETQYF.